This T cell receptor beta chain appears in the sequencing data of a study of T cells in Graves' hyperthyroidism and ophthalmopathy. Template material for amplifying TCR beta CDR3 regions consisted of RNA transcripts. An initial round of RT-PCR targeting the TCR CDR3 relied on the HTBI primer set. Each CDR3 protein gets one entry after TCRdb re-called the multiplex PCR reads with MiXCR. The profile shows 500,000 or so distinct CDR3 sequences, 15% to 20% of them singletons. Study results and limitations: Appearing also in blood were most of the thyroid clonotypes expanded above 0.001.

Note on this clonotype: The target antigen is unknown.

CDR3 length equals 17 residues. The V gene end was trimmed by 6 bases and the J gene end by 1 base; junction bases not matched to a gene: 10. The germline V gene encodes CDR1 SGHTA and CDR2 FQGTGA. The sequence derives from a woman aged 30 to 39 with Graves' ophthalmopathy. Sequenced material: blood. J is TRBJ2-3 and V is TRBV7-3; 10 bases align to TRBD2. CDR3 bases: TGTGCCAGCAGATCTTCTAGCGGGAGATTGCGCACAGATACGCAGTATTTT. This codes for CASRSSSGRLRTDTQYF.